This T cell receptor (beta chain) derives from a study of cytotoxic CD8 clonotypes in ibrutinib-treated CLL. Study-level information: For this cohort, patients were some eleven relapsed/refractory and over 14 treatment-naive, while 17 were IGHV unmutated. Response sampling came at median roughly a year of treatment, ranging about 6 to 40 months. Response was recorded as partial in 24 patients and complete in 2; at median approximately 63 months, approximately 15 remained remitted and about twelve had progressed. General study results and limits: Clonality (at baseline) was higher than in age-matched healthy donors and tracked circulating CD8+ T-cell counts.

Details on this clone: As yet, its antigen is unknown.

Between the trimmed V and J ends, which lost 3 bases and 3 bases, there was a span of 8 bases. CDR3 length: 14 amino acids. The V gene's germline CDR1 is LNHDA and CDR2 SQIVND (reference sequence). The protocol was immunoSEQ multiplex PCR, while the TCRdb copy is restricted to in-frame clones and leaves out a portion. Of about 68,000 clones listed, 68% are singletons. The chain links TRBV19 to TRBJ1-4, with unresolved D. The sequence was collected from a human donor with chronic lymphocytic leukemia. The sequencing here drew on PBMCs, taken after 12 months of ibrutinib treatment. CDR3 region: CASSIGQSNEKLFF. The CDR3 DNA is TGTGCCAGTAGTATCGGGCAATCTAATGAAAAACTGTTTTTT. The variable domain in full, with the rest retrieved from reference TRBV19 and TRBJ1-4, is DGGITQSPKYLFRKEGQNVTLSCEQNLNHDAMYWYRQDPGQGLRLIYYSQIVNDFQKGDIAEGYSVSREKKESFPLTVTSAQKNPTAFYLCASSIGQSNEKLFFGSGTQLSVL.